The rows below give T cell receptor beta chains drawn from one sample of a study of T cells in Graves' hyperthyroidism and ophthalmopathy. One entry per CDR3 protein, called by TCRdb with MiXCR from the multiplex PCR reads. The profile shows fewer than 500,000 distinct CDR3 sequences, less than 15% of them singletons. Sequencing was carried out using blood. These receptors were collected from a man younger than 40 with Graves' hyperthyroidism that later progressed to Graves' ophthalmopathy. CDR3s include the opening cysteine and the closing phenylalanine or tryptophan. Each record gives: V gene, D gene, clone size, J gene, CDR3 protein, CDR3 DNA. The D gene is left open where the match is weak. Clone size, where shown, is once, few, many, or a class for clones that have expanded.

V: TRBV20-1
D: .
size: many
J: TRBJ1-5
CDR3: CSARLYGGNQPQHF
DNA: TGCAGTGCTAGACTCTACGGGGGGAACCAGCCCCAGCATTTT

V: TRBV5-1
D: TRBD1
size: many
J: TRBJ1-4
CDR3: CASSMGTGDRKLFF
DNA: TGCGCCAGCAGCATGGGGACAGGGGACAGAAAACTGTTTTTT

V: TRBV12-3/TRBV12-4
D: .
size: .
J: TRBJ1-1
CDR3: CASSLGYYTEAFF
DNA: TGTGCCAGCAGTTTAGGATACTACACTGAAGCTTTCTTT

V: TRBV2
D: .
size: .
J: TRBJ2-2
CDR3: CATSDPNGGELFF
DNA: TGTGCCACCAGTGACCCGAACGGCGGGGAGCTGTTTTTT

V: TRBV5-1
D: .
size: .
J: TRBJ1-2
CDR3: CASSLDRVGSGYTF
DNA: TGCGCCAGCAGCTTGGACAGGGTAGGCAGTGGCTACACCTTC

V: TRBV28
D: .
size: .
J: TRBJ1-5
CDR3: CASSPQNGAINQPQHF
DNA: TGTGCCAGCAGCCCCCAGAATGGGGCAATCAATCAGCCCCAGCATTTT

V: TRBV28
D: .
size: many
J: TRBJ2-2
CDR3: CASSYGLTGELFF
DNA: TGTGCCAGCAGTTACGGGTTGACCGGGGAGCTGTTTTTT

V: TRBV20-1
D: .
size: .
J: TRBJ2-5
CDR3: CSASLDSLPPLETQYF
DNA: TGCAGTGCTAGTCTTGACTCGTTACCCCCTTTGGAGACCCAGTACTTC

V: TRBV4-1
D: TRBD1
size: .
J: TRBJ2-5
CDR3: CASSQDRDRGPETQYF
DNA: TGCGCCAGCAGCCAAGATCGCGACAGGGGGCCAGAGACCCAGTACTTC

V: TRBV2
D: .
size: .
J: TRBJ1-2
CDR3: CASSDSGTYGYTF
DNA: TGTGCCAGCAGTGATTCAGGAACCTATGGCTACACCTTC

V: TRBV28
D: .
size: many
J: TRBJ1-5
CDR3: CASSLWDSNQPQHF
DNA: TGTGCCAGCAGTTTATGGGACAGCAATCAGCCCCAGCATTTT

V: TRBV28
D: .
size: many
J: TRBJ1-2
CDR3: CASSLRNGGGYTF
DNA: TGTGCCAGCAGTTTAAGGAACGGCGGCGGCTACACCTTC

V: TRBV10-3
D: .
size: many
J: TRBJ1-6
CDR3: CAISGAGLRNSPLHF
DNA: TGTGCCATCAGTGGCGCGGGACTCAGGAATTCACCCCTCCACTTT

V: TRBV7-6
D: TRBD2
size: few
J: TRBJ2-7
CDR3: CASSSLAGGREQYF
DNA: TGTGCCAGCAGCTCCCTAGCGGGGGGGCGCGAGCAGTACTTC